This TCR beta chain was sequenced in a study of blood T cell repertoires in COVID-19 (TCRdb year 2020). About the investigation overall: Samples covering the acute and convalescent phases of COVID-19 were provided by collaborators in the United States, Italy and Spain. The prospective study material was composed of cDNA or gDNA derived from T cells, B-cell-depleted T cells, or PBMCs. Where available, HLA class I and class II types were obtained from metadata supplied by the sample provider rather than from assay-based typing. The samples were drawn from the first 160 participants of the ongoing ImmuneRACE study and from 1,254 subjects provided by 6 global collaborators. A de-identified subject ID, COVID-19 status, age in years and sex were almost always included in the sample metadata. The repertoires were released in a freely available public database meant as a resource for research on the immune response to SARS-CoV-2. Subjects who had been exposed to COVID-19, were actively infected with it, or had recovered from it provided the deeply sampled blood TCRbeta repertoires that made up the dataset.

TCRbeta CDR3 regions were amplified from genomic DNA using the immunoSEQ Assay, a bias-controlled multiplex PCR. The published analysis was carried out like this. Nucleated cell counts per sample were estimated from amplification of reference gene primers within the assay. To quantify the absolute abundance of each unique TCRbeta CDR3 rearrangement, sequence reads were collapsed and filtered. For each sample, productive Simpson clonality was calculated by taking the square root of Simpson's diversity index across productive rearrangements. TCRdb obtained this table from immuneACCESS and retained in-frame rearrangements with V and J assigned. These tables miss some clones; where compared with another copy, unresolved V genes account for less than half of the shortfall, and the remainder is unexplained. Clonal size and the V and J genes are those of that table, whereas D and trimming came from the DNA. This sample gives about 210,000 clones in total; around four fifths of them show up just once. Clones ranked in the top ten supply roughly 8% of the sample.

The research as a whole found: Clinical and demographic metadata were provided uncurated, with the amount varying by source and participant.

Note on this clone: The antigen it recognizes is unknown. Per-base quality was not reported, and no clone a single base away is much larger than it.

Whole blood was collected in K2EDTA tubes by collaborating institutions according to the institutions' own protocols. Collaborator samples were shipped for TCRbeta analysis as frozen whole blood, isolated PBMCs, or DNA extracted from either sample type. Compared with germline, V lacks 4 bases and J lacks 8 bases; bases without a gene match: 4. Sequences SNHLY (CDR1) and FYNNEI (CDR2) are obtained from the germline V gene. The CDR3 sequence holds 14 residues, the cysteine and phenylalanine included. Only CDR3 DNA is held: 42 bases, read in frame from base 1. The sequence derives from a woman in her forties or fifties with acute or convalescent COVID-19. Sequencing was done on a sample of peripheral blood. Here the chain combines TRBV2 and TRBJ2-2, with 10 bases aligning to TRBD2. DNA sequence: TGTGCCAGCAGTGTAGCGGGAGGAACTGGGGAGCTGTTTTTT. Its coded protein is CASSVAGGTGELFF.